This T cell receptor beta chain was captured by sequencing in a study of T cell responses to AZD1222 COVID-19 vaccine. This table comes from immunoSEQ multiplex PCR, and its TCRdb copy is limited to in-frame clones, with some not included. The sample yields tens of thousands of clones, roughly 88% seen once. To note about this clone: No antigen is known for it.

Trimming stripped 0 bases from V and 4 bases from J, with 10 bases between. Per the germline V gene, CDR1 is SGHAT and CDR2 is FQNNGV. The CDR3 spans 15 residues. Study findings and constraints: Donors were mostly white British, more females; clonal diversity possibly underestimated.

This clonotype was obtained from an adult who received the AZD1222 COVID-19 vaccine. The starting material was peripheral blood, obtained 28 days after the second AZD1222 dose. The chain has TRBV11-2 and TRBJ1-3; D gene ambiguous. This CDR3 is CASSLDPPGGNTIYF. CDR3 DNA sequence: TGTGCCAGCAGCTTAGATCCCCCGGGGGGAAACACCATATATTTT.